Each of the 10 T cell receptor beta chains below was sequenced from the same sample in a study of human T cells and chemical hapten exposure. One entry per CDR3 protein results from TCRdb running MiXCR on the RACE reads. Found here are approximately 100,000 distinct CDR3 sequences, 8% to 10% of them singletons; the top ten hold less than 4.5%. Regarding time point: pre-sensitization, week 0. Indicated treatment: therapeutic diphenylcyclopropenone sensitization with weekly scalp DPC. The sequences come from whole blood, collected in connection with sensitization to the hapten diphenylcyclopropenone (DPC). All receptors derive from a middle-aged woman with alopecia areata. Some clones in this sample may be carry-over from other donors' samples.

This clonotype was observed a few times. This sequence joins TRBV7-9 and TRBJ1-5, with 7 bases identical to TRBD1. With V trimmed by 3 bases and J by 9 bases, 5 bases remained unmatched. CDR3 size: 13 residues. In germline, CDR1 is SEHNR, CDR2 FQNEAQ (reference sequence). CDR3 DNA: TGTGCCAGCAGCTTGGGGACAGACCGGCCCCAGCATTTT. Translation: CASSLGTDRPQHF.

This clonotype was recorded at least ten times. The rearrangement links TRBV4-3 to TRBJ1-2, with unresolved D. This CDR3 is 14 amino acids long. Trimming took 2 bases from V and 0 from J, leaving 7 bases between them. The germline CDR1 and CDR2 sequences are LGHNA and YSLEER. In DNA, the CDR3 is TGCGCCAGCAGCCAACGGGCAGCTAACTATGGCTACACCTTC. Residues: CASSQRAANYGYTF.

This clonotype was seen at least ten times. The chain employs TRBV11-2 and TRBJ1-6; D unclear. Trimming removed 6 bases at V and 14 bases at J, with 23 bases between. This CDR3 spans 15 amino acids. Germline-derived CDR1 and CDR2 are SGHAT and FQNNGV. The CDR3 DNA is TGTGCCAGCAGTCTAGTTCCGGGTTCCCTTAATACCCTCCACTTT. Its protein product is CASSLVPGSLNTLHF.

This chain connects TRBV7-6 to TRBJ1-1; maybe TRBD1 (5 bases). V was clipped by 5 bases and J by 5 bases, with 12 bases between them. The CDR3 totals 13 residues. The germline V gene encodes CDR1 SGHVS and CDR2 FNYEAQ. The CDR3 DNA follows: TGTGCCAGCAGCAGGAACGGGGCAACTGAAGCTTTCTTT. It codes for CASSRNGATEAFF.

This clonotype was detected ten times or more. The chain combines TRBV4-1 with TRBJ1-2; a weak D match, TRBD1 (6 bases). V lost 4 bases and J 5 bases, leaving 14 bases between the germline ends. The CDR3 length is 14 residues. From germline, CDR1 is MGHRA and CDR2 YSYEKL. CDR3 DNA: TGCGCCAGCAGCCCCTCCGACAGGACTTATGGCTACACCTTC. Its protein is CASSPSDRTYGYTF.

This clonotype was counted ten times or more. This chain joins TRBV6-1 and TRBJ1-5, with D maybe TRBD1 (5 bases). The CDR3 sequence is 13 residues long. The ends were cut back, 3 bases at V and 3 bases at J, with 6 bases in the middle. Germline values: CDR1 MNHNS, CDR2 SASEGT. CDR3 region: CASSETVNQPQHF. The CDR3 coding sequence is TGTGCCAGCAGTGAGACAGTCAATCAGCCCCAGCATTTT.

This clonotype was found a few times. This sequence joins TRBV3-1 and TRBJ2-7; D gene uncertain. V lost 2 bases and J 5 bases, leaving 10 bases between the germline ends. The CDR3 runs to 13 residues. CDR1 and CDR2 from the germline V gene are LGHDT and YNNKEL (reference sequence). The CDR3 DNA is TGTGCCAGCAGCCAATTTGGCCGCAACGAGCAGTACTTC. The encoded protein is CASSQFGRNEQYF.

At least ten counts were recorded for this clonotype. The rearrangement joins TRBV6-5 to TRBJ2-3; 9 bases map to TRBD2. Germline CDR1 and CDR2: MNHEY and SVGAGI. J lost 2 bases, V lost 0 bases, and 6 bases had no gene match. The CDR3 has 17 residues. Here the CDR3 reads CASSYSGGGGITDTQYF. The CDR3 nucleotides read TGTGCCAGCAGTTACTCGGGCGGGGGGGGCATCACAGATACGCAGTATTTT.

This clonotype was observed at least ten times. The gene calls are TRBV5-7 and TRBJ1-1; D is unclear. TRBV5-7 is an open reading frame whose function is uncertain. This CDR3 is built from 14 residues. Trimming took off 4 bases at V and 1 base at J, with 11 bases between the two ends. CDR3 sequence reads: CASSVARANTEAFF. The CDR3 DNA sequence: TGTGCCAGCAGCGTTGCCAGAGCGAACACTGAAGCTTTCTTT.

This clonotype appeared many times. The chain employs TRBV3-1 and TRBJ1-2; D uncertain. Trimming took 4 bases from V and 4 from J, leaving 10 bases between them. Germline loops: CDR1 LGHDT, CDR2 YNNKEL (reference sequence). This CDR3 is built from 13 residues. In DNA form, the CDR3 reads TGTGCCAGCAGCCCCAAAATCAGCTATGGCTACACCTTC. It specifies CASSPKISYGYTF.